This passage covers 23 T cell receptor beta chains from one sample sequenced in a study of cytomegalovirus exposure and HLA in healthy donors. The PCR ran on 60 Vbeta and 13 Jbeta primers. Sequenced by immunoSEQ multiplex PCR; TCRdb stores in-frame clones only, minus some. The table has roughly 150,000 clones, more than 65% seen once. The sequenced sample consisted of PBMCs. The receptors come from a man aged 18 to 29 in good health and CMV-seropositive.

Only one count was recorded for this clone. The chain links TRBV5-1 to TRBJ1-1; possible D gene TRBD1, 6 bases. Germline V CDR1 and CDR2: SGHRS, YFSETQ. There are 14 residues in the CDR3. The ends were cut back, 4 bases at V and 2 bases at J, with 12 bases in the middle. CDR3 sequence: CASSPGAVNTEAFF. CDR3 bases: TGCGCCAGCAGCCCAGGGGCCGTAAACACTGAAGCTTTCTTT.

As DNA, the CDR3 is TGTGCCAGCAGTTTACTCACTACCGGGACAGGGTACTCATATGGCTACACCTTC. Its protein is CASSLLTTGTGYSYGYTF. The V and J genes are TRBV28 and TRBJ1-2; 9 bases fit TRBD1. The V gene's germline CDR1 is MDHEN and CDR2 SYDVKM. V trimming: 2 bases; J trimming: 5 bases; junction bases outside the gene matches: 15. This CDR3 is 18 amino acids long.

V is TRBV5-5 and J is TRBJ2-5, with D tentatively TRBD1 (5 bases). Germline V gene sequence: CDR1 SGHKS, CDR2 YYEKEE (reference sequence). The CDR3 extends over 17 amino acids. V lost 0 bases to trimming and J lost 2 bases, with 17 bases between them. CDR3 in amino acids: CASSLGLVRAKQETQYF. CDR3 in DNA: TGTGCCAGCAGCTTGGGTTTGGTCAGGGCTAAGCAAGAGACCCAGTACTTC.

V gene TRBV6-5 combines with J gene TRBJ1-3; D remains ambiguous. The ends were cut back, 8 bases at V and 0 bases at J, with 8 bases in the middle. CDR1 and CDR2 (germline): MNHEY, SVGAGI. There are 13 residues in the CDR3. CDR3: CASRRSSGNTIYF. The CDR3 DNA is TGTGCCAGCCGCAGGTCCTCTGGAAACACCATATATTTT.

The chain has TRBV7-9 and TRBJ1-2; D uncertain. Germline-derived CDR1 and CDR2 are SEHNR and FQNEAQ (reference sequence). The CDR3 length is 12 residues. The V and J ends lost 4 bases and 2 bases respectively, with 5 bases between them. This chain's CDR3 is CASSSENYGYTF. CDR3 coding DNA: TGTGCCAGCAGCTCAGAAAACTATGGCTACACCTTC.

The genes are TRBV6-5 and TRBJ2-3, with 7 bases matching TRBD2. This CDR3 is built from 15 residues. Germline CDR1 is MNHEY and CDR2 is SVGAGI. With 2 bases clipped from V and 2 bases from J, the junction kept 4 bases outside the gene matches. The CDR3 spells CASSYQRDYTDTQYF. Written as DNA, the CDR3 is TGTGCCAGCAGTTACCAGCGGGATTACACAGATACGCAGTATTTT.

The rearrangement joins TRBV28 to TRBJ2-1; 11 nucleotides align to TRBD2. The CDR3 runs 18 residues. CDR1 MDHEN and CDR2 SYDVKM come from the germline V gene. V dropped 3 bases and J dropped 1; count of bases not matched to a gene: 8. The CDR3 DNA is TGTGCCAGCAGTTTGCCCCTAGGGACTAGCGGATCCTACAATGAGCAGTTCTTC. Its protein product is CASSLPLGTSGSYNEQFF. The complete variable domain, with remaining parts taken from reference TRBV28 and TRBJ2-1, reads DVKVTQSSRYLVKRTGEKVFLECVQDMDHENMFWYRQDPGLGLRLIYFSYDVKMKEKGDIPEGYSVSREKKERFSLILESASTNQTSMYLCASSLPLGTSGSYNEQFFGPGTRLTVL.

This chain uses TRBV10-2 with TRBJ2-7; D perhaps matches TRBD2 (5 bases). The CDR3 has 14 residues. V was clipped by 0 bases and J by 4 bases, with 10 bases between them. Looked up from germline, CDR1 is WSHSY and CDR2 is SAAADI. The CDR3 coding sequence is TGCGCCAGCAGTGAGTCAGGCCGGGGATACGAGCAGTACGTC. Protein product: CASSESGRGYEQYV.

The chain uses TRBV5-4 and TRBJ1-4, with D unclear. CDR1 is SGHNT, CDR2 YYREEE, per germline (reference sequence). Trimming took 4 bases from V and 0 from J, leaving 10 bases between them. The CDR3 has 15 residues. CDR3 sequence reads: CASSTFSATNEKLFF. Here the CDR3 DNA reads TGTGCCAGCAGCACATTCTCCGCAACTAATGAAAAACTGTTTTTT.

This chain uses TRBV11-3 with TRBJ2-3; TRBD2 matches at 9 bases. The J segment lost 2 bases and the V segment lost 5 bases, leaving 17 bases of the junction unmatched. The germline CDR1 and CDR2 sequences are SGHNT and YENEEA. CDR3 length equals 19 residues. The DNA of the CDR3 is TGTGCCAGCAGCCCGAGGGGGGAACCGGGACTAGCCCTCACAGATACGCAGTATTTT. Its translation is CASSPRGEPGLALTDTQYF. Looking up the rest from reference TRBV11-3 and TRBJ2-3 gives the full variable domain: EAGVVQSPRYKIIEKKQPVAFWCNPISGHNTLYWYLQNLGQGPELLIRYENEEAVDDSQLPKDRFSAERLKGVDSTLKIQPAELGDSAVYLCASSPRGEPGLALTDTQYFGPGTRLTVL.

The chain is built from TRBV11-3 and TRBJ2-1; the match to TRBD2 covers 11 bases. Germline CDR1 and CDR2: SGHNT and YENEEA. Germline trimming cut 0 bases from V and 3 bases from J; bases unmatched to any gene: 7. The CDR3 consists of 18 residues. The CDR3 sequence is CASSLDIGTSGGYNEQFF. CDR3 DNA: TGTGCCAGCAGCTTAGATATCGGGACTAGCGGAGGCTACAATGAGCAGTTCTTC. The full variable domain, its missing parts supplied by reference TRBV11-3 and TRBJ2-1, is EAGVVQSPRYKIIEKKQPVAFWCNPISGHNTLYWYLQNLGQGPELLIRYENEEAVDDSQLPKDRFSAERLKGVDSTLKIQPAELGDSAVYLCASSLDIGTSGGYNEQFFGPGTRLTVL.

This clone was counted only a few times. This chain uses TRBV27 with TRBJ1-6, with 9 bases identical to TRBD1. The CDR3 length is 17 residues. Germline CDR1 and CDR2: MNHEY and SMNVEV (reference sequence). V dropped 5 bases and J dropped 8; count of bases not matched to a gene: 13. The CDR3 here is CASSPHSRTGEDSPLHF. The CDR3 bases are TGTGCCAGCAGTCCCCATTCCCGGACAGGGGAGGATTCACCCCTCCACTTT.

J is TRBJ2-3 and V is TRBV7-9; D is unclear. The CDR3 is made up of 14 amino acids. Germline V CDR1 and CDR2: SEHNR, FQNEAQ (reference sequence). V was shortened by 5 bases and J by 4 bases, with 13 bases between the two germline ends. CDR3 sequence reads: CASSPGPTPDTQYF. The CDR3 DNA reads as TGTGCCAGCAGCCCTGGGCCTACTCCAGATACGCAGTATTTT. The variable domain in full, with the rest retrieved from reference TRBV7-9 and TRBJ2-3, is DTGVSQNPRHKITKRGQNVTFRCDPISEHNRLYWYRQTLGQGPEFLTYFQNEAQLEKSRLLSDRFSAERPKGSFSTLEIQRTEQGDSAMYLCASSPGPTPDTQYFGPGTRLTVL.

The chain links TRBV19 to TRBJ2-5; D is ambiguous. Between the trimmed V and J ends, which lost 5 bases and 3 bases, there was a span of 16 bases. CDR3 size: 15 residues. Germline assignment: CDR1 LNHDA and CDR2 SQIVND (reference sequence). The CDR3 loop reads CASSLARQREETQYF. CDR3 DNA sequence: TGTGCCAGTAGTTTGGCCCGTCAGCGTGAAGAGACCCAGTACTTC.

This chain uses TRBV28 with TRBJ1-2; 7 nucleotides line up with TRBD1. The CDR3 has 13 amino acids. The germline gives CDR1 MDHEN, CDR2 SYDVKM. The J segment lost 0 bases and the V segment lost 8 bases, leaving 3 bases of the junction unmatched. The CDR3 loop reads CASEGQPNYGYTF. Written as DNA, the CDR3 is TGTGCCAGCGAGGGACAGCCTAACTATGGCTACACCTTC.

The rearrangement links TRBV5-1 to TRBJ2-5, with a weak D call TRBD2 (5 bases). Germline V CDR1 and CDR2: SGHRS, YFSETQ. Trimming removed 4 bases at V and 5 bases at J, with 15 bases between. This CDR3 has 14 amino acids. CDR3 nucleotide sequence: TGCGCCAGCAGCGCAGAAGGGCGGGCCGAGACCCAGTACTTC. As protein: CASSAEGRAETQYF.

The chain joins TRBV7-9 to TRBJ1-1, with TRBD1 matching over 7 bases. Germline V lookup: CDR1 SEHNR, CDR2 FQNEAQ (reference sequence). Unmatched junction bases numbered 7, after V lost 1 base and J lost 8 bases. This CDR3 region has 14 residues. The CDR3 sequence: CASSLGGATGEAFF. As DNA, the CDR3 is TGTGCCAGCAGCTTAGGGGGGGCGACAGGGGAAGCTTTCTTT.

This clone has just a few counts. The chain employs TRBV4-1 and TRBJ1-1; 7 nucleotides line up with TRBD1. The germline CDR1 and CDR2 sequences are MGHRA and YSYEKL. This CDR3 comprises 15 residues. V shed 4 bases, J shed 1 base, and the junction held 6 bases outside the gene matches. The CDR3 region has the DNA TGCGCCAGCAGCCTACAGGGGATCCCGAACACTGAAGCTTTCTTT. Translated: CASSLQGIPNTEAFF.

This clone was detected once. The J gene is TRBJ1-2, the V gene TRBV2; D may be TRBD1 (6 bases). Between the trimmed V and J ends, which lost 6 bases and 4 bases, there was a span of 18 bases. In germline, CDR1 is SNHLY, CDR2 FYNNEI. The CDR3 contains 15 residues. CDR3 sequence: CASRQGGGRFYGYTF. The CDR3, as DNA: TGTGCCAGCAGACAAGGGGGGGGCAGGTTCTATGGCTACACCTTC.

V usage is TRBV19 and J usage is TRBJ1-1, with a possible D match to TRBD1 (5 bases). In germline, CDR1 is LNHDA, CDR2 SQIVND (reference sequence). V was trimmed by 8 bases and J by 11 bases, leaving 15 bases between them. This CDR3 is built from 11 residues. Here the CDR3 reads CASLGGLWAFF. DNA of the CDR3: TGTGCCAGTCTGGGGGGGTTGTGGGCTTTCTTT.

The chain has TRBV5-4 and TRBJ2-6; D not certain. V lost 3 bases and J 0 bases, leaving 7 bases between the germline ends. The germline V gene has CDR1 SGHNT and CDR2 YYREEE (reference sequence). The CDR3 loop spans 15 amino acids. The CDR3: CASSSRSSGANVLTF. CDR3 in DNA: TGTGCCAGCAGCTCCCGGAGCTCTGGGGCCAACGTCCTGACTTTC.

This clone was seen only once. The chain employs TRBV5-1 and TRBJ1-5; weak D call: TRBD1 (6 bases). This CDR3 spans 14 amino acids. The V gene lost 4 bases and the J gene lost 3 bases, with 11 bases spanning the gap. Germline CDR1 reads SGHRS; CDR2 reads YFSETQ. CDR3 coding DNA: TGCGCCAGCAGCGACGGACAGTCCAATCAGCCCCAGCATTTT. Translated, it gives CASSDGQSNQPQHF.

This clone was detected only a few times. The V and J genes are TRBV9 and TRBJ1-4, with D maybe TRBD1 (6 bases). The V gene lost 6 bases and the J gene lost 2 bases, with 11 bases spanning the gap. CDR3 length: 14 residues. Germline assignment: CDR1 SGDLS and CDR2 YYNGEE. The CDR3 loop is CASTQGSTNEKLFF. The CDR3 DNA reads TGTGCCAGCACCCAGGGGTCGACTAATGAAAAACTGTTTTTT.